The next 24 T cell receptor beta chains were all read from a single sample in a study of spatial heterogeneity in lung cancer. TCRdb processed the 5' RACE reads anew with MiXCR; each CDR3 protein has one entry. Of under 30,000 distinct CDR3 sequences in the sample, approximately 5.6% were seen once. Time point: blood at routine non-recurrence follow-up after resection. The study sequenced unsorted whole RNA from tumor, nontumor lung or frozen PBMC. The source material was PBMCs, sampled at follow-up. The receptor set was obtained from a male donor with early-stage non-small cell lung cancer.

V usage is TRBV2 and J usage is TRBJ2-3, with a weak D call TRBD2 (6 bases). The CDR3 loop spans 16 amino acids. Germline-derived CDR1 and CDR2 are SNHLY and FYNNEI. V dropped 5 bases and J dropped 3 bases, with 18 bases sitting between them. CDR3: CASSPAGSGKTDTQYF. The CDR3 region has the DNA TGTGCCAGCAGTCCCGCGGGAAGTGGTAAGACAGATACGCAGTATTTT.

In its sample, this clonotype was seen many times. V and J are TRBV5-1 and TRBJ2-7; 9 positions match TRBD1. J was trimmed by 8 bases and V by 4 bases; bases with no gene match: 10. Germline V gives CDR1 SGHRS, CDR2 YFSETQ. The length of the CDR3 is 14 residues. The CDR3 nucleotides are TGCGCCAGCAGCGGCGGACAGGGGCCCACCCAGCAGTACTTC. Translation: CASSGGQGPTQQYF.

This clonotype has at least ten counts. The CDR3 nucleotides are TGTGCCACTAGCGGGGGGGCAGATACGCAGTATTTT. Protein sequence: CATSGGADTQYF. The rearrangement links TRBV24-1 to TRBJ2-3; 11 bases match TRBD2. The CDR3 extends over 12 amino acids. Germline CDR1 is KGHDR and CDR2 is SFDVKD. Germline trimming cut 10 bases from V and 4 bases from J; bases unmatched to any gene: 0.

This clonotype has at least ten counts. The V gene is TRBV19, the J gene TRBJ1-2; tentatively, D is TRBD1 (5 bases). The CDR3 runs to 15 residues. From germline, CDR1 is LNHDA and CDR2 SQIVND (reference sequence). V dropped 8 bases and J dropped 4 bases, with 20 bases sitting between them. The DNA for the CDR3 is TGTGCCAGTTCCTCGGACACCCGACCGTCCTATGGCTACACCTTC. This gives the protein CASSSDTRPSYGYTF.

About this clonotype: The conserved final phenylalanine or tryptophan is absent from the CDR3, which likely points to a read error. No DNA is shown, since the ends of the CDR3 on it are uncertain; the CDR3 is the one TCRdb lists. The chain recombines TRBV9 with TRBJ1-1. Germline lookup yields CDR1 SGDLS and CDR2 YYNGEE. The CDR3 comprises 9 residues, both ends counted. This CDR3 is CASSPRDLH.

This clonotype was recorded many times. This rearrangement joins TRBV7-9 to TRBJ1-1; no reliable D call. V was clipped by 5 bases and J by 1 base, with 14 bases between them. The CDR3 runs to 15 residues. In germline, CDR1 is SEHNR, CDR2 FQNEAQ (reference sequence). The DNA for the CDR3 is TGTGCCAGCAGCATCCAGACGGGGAGGAACACTGAAGCTTTCTTT. Encoded protein: CASSIQTGRNTEAFF.

This chain links TRBV20-1 with TRBJ2-1; 10 bases fit TRBD2. J gave up 4 bases and V 4 bases, and 4 bases lay outside the gene matches. Germline CDR1 DFQATT, CDR2 SNEGSKA (reference sequence). CDR3 length: 14 residues. CDR3: CSAKLAGTYNEQFF. The CDR3 nucleotides read TGCAGTGCTAAACTAGCGGGAACGTACAATGAGCAGTTCTTC.

This clonotype was seen at least ten times. This chain joins TRBV5-1 and TRBJ2-2; 7 nucleotides align to TRBD2. The length of the CDR3 is 17 residues. From germline, CDR1 is SGHRS and CDR2 YFSETQ. V lost 4 bases, J lost 3 bases, and 12 bases stayed unmatched. In DNA, the CDR3 is TGCGCCAGCAGCGAACTAGCGTCGCTCGACTACACCGGGGAGCTGTTTTTT. It yields the protein CASSELASLDYTGELFF. The full variable domain, its missing parts supplied by reference TRBV5-1 and TRBJ2-2, is KAGVTQTPRYLIKTRGQQVTLSCSPISGHRSVSWYQQTPGQGLQFLFEYFSETQRNKGNFPGRFSGRQFSNSRSEMNVSTLELGDSALYLCASSELASLDYTGELFFGEGSRLTVL.

The chain employs TRBV5-1 and TRBJ2-2; D may correspond to TRBD1 or TRBD2 (5 bases each). The CDR3 runs to 15 residues. Trimming took 0 bases from V and 3 from J, leaving 9 bases between them. The germline gives CDR1 SGHRS, CDR2 YFSETQ. The CDR3 coding sequence is TGCGCCAGCAGCTTGGAGAGGGGAGACACCGGGGAGCTGTTTTTT. Protein sequence: CASSLERGDTGELFF. Full variable domain (rest looked up from reference TRBV5-1 and TRBJ2-2): KAGVTQTPRYLIKTRGQQVTLSCSPISGHRSVSWYQQTPGQGLQFLFEYFSETQRNKGNFPGRFSGRQFSNSRSEMNVSTLELGDSALYLCASSLERGDTGELFFGEGSRLTVL.

This chain joins TRBV7-8 and TRBJ2-5; 9 bases match TRBD1. Germline V CDR1 and CDR2: SGHVS, FQNEAQ. CDR3 size: 15 residues. V lost 5 bases to trimming and J lost 5 bases; unmatched junction nucleotides: 9. Written as DNA, the CDR3 is TGTGCCAGCAGCCCGGGGACAGGGATTTGGGAGACCCAGTACTTC. This encodes CASSPGTGIWETQYF.

This clonotype was counted at least ten times. CDR3 loop: CASSPQGMSAFF. The CDR3 DNA reads as TGTGCCAGCAGCCCACAAGGAATGTCAGCTTTCTTT. The rearrangement joins TRBV7-2 to TRBJ1-1, with unresolved D. Germline V gene lookup returns CDR1 SGHTA and CDR2 FQGNSA. Trimming removed 5 bases from V and 10 bases from J, with 14 bases in between. The CDR3 spans 12 residues.

This clonotype was counted a few times. The gene calls are TRBV28 and TRBJ2-1, with 11 bases fitting TRBD2. The CDR3 loop spans 14 amino acids. Germline trimming cut 3 bases from V and 9 bases from J; bases unmatched to any gene: 4. Germline CDR1 is MDHEN and CDR2 is SYDVKM. CDR3: CASSFPSGGSEQFF. DNA for the CDR3: TGTGCCAGCAGTTTCCCTAGCGGGGGGAGTGAGCAGTTCTTC.

The gene calls are TRBV7-2 and TRBJ2-3; 12 bases map to TRBD2. This CDR3 comprises 16 residues. The germline V gene encodes CDR1 SGHTA and CDR2 FQGNSA. Trimming removed 0 bases from V and 4 bases from J; junction bases left unmatched: 2. The CDR3 sequence: CASSLALAGGPDTQYF. CDR3 nucleotides: TGTGCCAGCAGCTTAGCGCTAGCGGGGGGGCCAGATACGCAGTATTTT. The full variable domain, with the rest looked up from reference TRBV7-2 and TRBJ2-3, is GAGVSQSPSNKVTEKGKDVELRCDPISGHTALYWYRQSLGQGLEFLIYFQGNSAPDKSGLPSDRFSAERTGGSVSTLTIQRTQQEDSAVYLCASSLALAGGPDTQYFGPGTRLTVL.

This clonotype was observed at least ten times. The chain recombines TRBV27 with TRBJ1-5, with 7 bases fitting TRBD1. Per the germline V gene, CDR1 is MNHEY and CDR2 is SMNVEV (reference sequence). Trimming cost V 4 bases and J 6 bases; bases outside gene matches: 12. This CDR3 has 16 residues. This chain's CDR3 is CASSSLTGDLVQPQHF. The CDR3 coding sequence is TGTGCCAGCAGTTCCTTAACAGGGGACCTGGTTCAGCCCCAGCATTTT.

This clonotype was detected a few times. J is TRBJ1-6 and V is TRBV7-2; tentatively, D is TRBD1 (6 bases). The V gene lost 1 base and the J gene lost 8 bases, with 12 bases spanning the gap. The CDR3 is 15 amino acids. Germline V gene data show CDR1 as SGHTA and CDR2 as FQGNSA. Here the CDR3 reads CASSLGTGSYSPLHF. The DNA of the CDR3 is TGTGCCAGCAGCTTAGGCACAGGGTCGTATTCACCCCTCCACTTT.

This clonotype was seen at least ten times. The chain recombines TRBV30 with TRBJ2-5; 10 bases align to TRBD2. CDR1 is GTSNPN, CDR2 SVGIG, per germline (reference sequence). This CDR3 has 16 amino acids. The junction had 6 bases not matched to a gene; V was cut back by 0 bases and J by 2 bases. The CDR3 region is CAWSVGLAGVQETQYF. CDR3 DNA sequence: TGTGCCTGGAGTGTAGGCCTAGCGGGGGTGCAAGAGACCCAGTACTTC. Full variable domain (missing parts from reference TRBV30 and TRBJ2-5): SQTIHQWPATLVQPVGSPLSLECTVEGTSNPNLYWYRQAAGRGLQLLFYSVGIGQISSEVPQNLSASRPQDRQFILSSKKLLLSDSGFYLCAWSVGLAGVQETQYFGPGTRLLVL.

This clonotype has only a few counts. The chain has TRBV2 and TRBJ2-5; no reliable D call. CDR1 SNHLY and CDR2 FYNNEI come from the germline V gene. V lost 8 bases to trimming and J lost 4 bases, with 5 bases between them. The CDR3 loop spans 10 amino acids. The CDR3 DNA is TGTGCCAGCTCTCGAGAGACCCAGTACTTC. This gives the protein CASSRETQYF.

In its sample, this clonotype was seen many times. V and J are TRBV10-3 and TRBJ1-6; D is uncertain. V was clipped by 6 bases and J by 2 bases, with 11 bases between them. CDR3 length: 15 amino acids. CDR1 and CDR2 (germline): ENHRY, SYGVKD. This CDR3 is CAIRKDVTYNSPLHF. CDR3 bases: TGTGCCATCAGGAAGGACGTCACCTATAATTCACCCCTCCACTTT.

This clonotype appeared many times. V and J are TRBV7-3 and TRBJ2-1, with 9 bases that match TRBD2. Germline CDR1 reads SGHTA; CDR2 reads FQGTGA. This CDR3 region has 20 residues. V was pared by 4 bases and J by 3 bases, with 19 bases of the junction left unmatched. CDR3 region: CASSSHRPGTSSRLYNEQFF. The CDR3 DNA sequence: TGTGCCAGCAGCTCCCACCGCCCCGGGACTAGCTCTCGTCTCTACAATGAGCAGTTCTTC. The full variable domain, completed using reference TRBV7-3 and TRBJ2-1, is GAGVSQTPSNKVTEKGKYVELRCDPISGHTALYWYRQSLGQGPEFLIYFQGTGAADDSGLPNDRFFAVRPEGSVSTLKIQRTERGDSAVYLCASSSHRPGTSSRLYNEQFFGPGTRLTVL.

This clonotype was observed many times. The V gene is TRBV7-8, the J gene TRBJ2-1, with 10 bases aligning to TRBD2. The length of the CDR3 is 16 residues. J lost 3 bases, V lost 1 base, and 3 bases had no gene match. Germline-derived CDR1 and CDR2 are SGHVS and FQNEAQ. CDR3 sequence (DNA): TGTGCCAGCAGCTTAGAACTAGCGGGACGCTACAATGAGCAGTTCTTC. Protein product: CASSLELAGRYNEQFF.

This clonotype appeared a few times. The rearrangement uses TRBV25-1 and TRBJ2-2; 9 bases match TRBD1. V shed 6 bases, J shed 4 bases, and the junction held 9 bases outside the gene matches. The CDR3 length is 16 residues. CDR1 is MGHDK and CDR2 is SYGVNS in the germline V gene. The CDR3 here is CASRGQGPSFTGELFF. In DNA, the CDR3 is TGTGCCAGCAGGGGACAGGGACCGTCCTTCACCGGGGAGCTGTTTTTT.

The V and J genes are TRBV5-1 and TRBJ2-3, with D maybe TRBD1 (5 bases). Germline CDR1 SGHRS, CDR2 YFSETQ. CDR3 length equals 14 residues. V was trimmed by 4 bases and J by 4 bases, leaving 13 bases between them. The chain's CDR3 is CASSPGVGADTQYF. CDR3 DNA: TGCGCCAGCAGCCCCGGTGTAGGGGCAGATACGCAGTATTTT.

This clonotype was seen many times. This chain links TRBV2 with TRBJ1-3; D ambiguous. With 2 bases removed from V and 2 bases from J, the gap between germline ends came to 7 bases. The germline gives CDR1 SNHLY, CDR2 FYNNEI. The CDR3 is made up of 14 amino acids. CDR3 sequence reads: CASSEQAAGNTIYF. As DNA, the CDR3 is TGTGCCAGCAGTGAACAGGCTGCTGGAAACACCATATATTTT.

The sample holds many counts of this clonotype. The V and J genes are TRBV14 and TRBJ1-4; D gene uncertain. This CDR3 has 12 residues. CDR1 and CDR2 from the germline V gene are SGHDN and FVKESK. With 4 bases removed from V and 11 bases from J, the gap between germline ends came to 11 bases. The chain's CDR3 is CASSPHSRKLFF. Written as DNA, the CDR3 is TGTGCCAGCAGCCCCCACTCTCGGAAACTGTTTTTT.